This TCR beta chain was obtained from a study of shared clonotypes between healthy human individuals. This table comes from immunoSEQ multiplex PCR, and its TCRdb copy is limited to in-frame clones, with some not included. The table lists over a million clones, about 84% of them singletons. The sequence derives from a man aged 18 to 30 in good health. Some clones in this sample may be carry-over from other donors' samples. The sample taken for sequencing was memory CD4+ T cells from PBMCs. This sample's subset: CD45RA-negative fraction.

DNA for the CDR3: TGTGCCAGCAGTTTCAGGGTGCCCACCGGGGAGCTGTTTTTT. Its protein product is CASSFRVPTGELFF. This chain uses TRBV28 with TRBJ2-2; maybe TRBD1 (5 bases). Per the germline V gene, CDR1 is MDHEN and CDR2 is SYDVKM. The CDR3 has 14 residues. V lost 3 bases to trimming and J lost 4 bases, with 9 bases between them.